The source of this T cell receptor beta chain is a study of blood T cell repertoires in COVID-19. Deletions cut 10 bases from V and 4 bases from J, with 16 bases between. This CDR3 has 13 residues. Methods used by the authors: Using reference gene primer amplification, nucleated cell counts were estimated. Assay: immunoSEQ multiplex PCR; the TCRdb copy retains only in-frame clones and omits some. Clone size and the V and J calls come from that table; the DNA yielded D and trimming. This table holds a few hundred thousand clones, around 83% found once. The chain combines TRBV23-1 with TRBJ1-1; tentatively, D is TRBD1 (6 bases). TRBV23-1 is sorted into the ORF group, with uncertain function. The specimen sequenced was peripheral blood. This clonotype originated in a middle-aged man with active or convalescent COVID-19. The CDR3 loop is CANLNRVGTEAFF. In DNA form, the CDR3 reads TGCGCCAACCTGAACAGGGTCGGCACTGAAGCTTTCTTT.